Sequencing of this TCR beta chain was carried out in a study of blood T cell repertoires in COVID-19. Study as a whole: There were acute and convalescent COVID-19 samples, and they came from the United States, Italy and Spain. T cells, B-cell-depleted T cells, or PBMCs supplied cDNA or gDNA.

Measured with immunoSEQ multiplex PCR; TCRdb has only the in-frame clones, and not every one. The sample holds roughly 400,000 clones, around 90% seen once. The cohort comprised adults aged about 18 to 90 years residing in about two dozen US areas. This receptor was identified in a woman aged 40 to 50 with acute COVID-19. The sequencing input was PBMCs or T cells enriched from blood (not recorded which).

The CDR3 spells CASSLVADSGNTIYF. The CDR3 DNA reads TGCGCCAGCAGCTTGGTGGCGGATTCTGGAAACACCATATATTTT. The V call is TRBV5-1, the J call TRBJ1-3, with D hard to call. The ends were cut back, 0 bases at V and 1 base at J, with 8 bases in the middle. CDR1 is SGHRS, CDR2 YFSETQ, per germline. The CDR3 is 15 amino acids.